These T cell receptor beta chains were read from a single sample in a study of shared clonotypes between healthy human individuals. Sequencing used immunoSEQ multiplex PCR; TCRdb keeps in-frame clones, though not all of them. The sample consists of around 700,000 clones, approximately 73% of them appearing once. Sequenced: memory CD4+ T cells sorted from blood. Receptors originate from a woman aged 25 to 39 in good health. The CDR3 runs from the conserved cysteine through the conserved F or W. D genes are given only for firm matches. Clone size is given for some rows only: seen once, a few or many times, or a class if the clone is expanded.

abundance	j_gene	len	v_gene	d_gene	CDR3nt	CDR3aa
NA	TRBJ2-2	14	TRBV18	NA	TGTGCCAGCTCACCACGAGGGGTCACCGGGGAGCTGTTTTTT	CASSPRGVTGELFF
few	TRBJ1-1	17	TRBV28	NA	TGTGCCAGCAGTTTAACAGGAATCTCCCAGGGGAACACTGAAGCTTTCTTT	CASSLTGISQGNTEAFF
NA	TRBJ2-7	15	TRBV5-6	TRBD1	TGTGCCAGCAGCGCAACAGGGGGCACAGGCTACGAGCAGTACTTC	CASSATGGTGYEQYF
NA	TRBJ2-2	13	TRBV5-1	NA	TGCGCCAGCAGGGCAGAAGGCGCCGGGGAGCTGTTTTTT	CASRAEGAGELFF
NA	TRBJ1-5	13	TRBV10-2	NA	TGCGCCAGCAGTGAGACTCGCAATCAGCCCCAGCATTTT	CASSETRNQPQHF
NA	TRBJ1-1	13	TRBV11-2	NA	TGTGCCAGCAGCGTCAGGGGCGGAACTGAAGCTTTCTTT	CASSVRGGTEAFF
NA	TRBJ2-7	16	TRBV28	NA	TGTGCCAGCAGCCCGGGTTACGGGCCGACATCCTACGAGCAGTACTTC	CASSPGYGPTSYEQYF
NA	TRBJ1-5	14	TRBV7-2	NA	TGTGCCAGCAGCCAAGAGGGCGGCAATCAGCCCCAGCATTTT	CASSQEGGNQPQHF
few	TRBJ2-7	14	TRBV28	NA	TGTGCCAGCAGTTTGCCCGAGTCGGGCTACGAGCAGTACTTC	CASSLPESGYEQYF
NA	TRBJ2-5	13	TRBV6-5	NA	TGTGCCAGCAGAGACCCACCCCAAGAGACCCAGTACTTC	CASRDPPQETQYF
few	TRBJ1-1	14	TRBV19	NA	TGTGCCAGTAGTGTCAAGGGGGGATACACTGAAGCTTTCTTT	CASSVKGGYTEAFF
NA	TRBJ1-1	12	TRBV18	NA	TGTGCCAGCTCGAAATCGGCCACTGAAGCTTTCTTT	CASSKSATEAFF
NA	TRBJ1-2	13	TRBV28	NA	TGTGCCAGTCTCACAGGGATTAACTATGGCTACACCTTC	CASLTGINYGYTF
NA	TRBJ2-7	18	TRBV4-1	TRBD2	TGCGCCAGCAGCTCCCAGCCCCAGACTAGCGGGGGACCCTACGAGCAGTACTTC	CASSSQPQTSGGPYEQYF
NA	TRBJ1-2	12	TRBV7-9	NA	TGTGCCAGCAGCCAAGGGGGTGGTGGCTACACCTTC	CASSQGGGGYTF
few	TRBJ2-1	13	TRBV4-2	NA	TGTGCCAGCAGCCAAGCCCTAGGGGATGAGCAGTTCTTC	CASSQALGDEQFF
NA	TRBJ2-2	16	TRBV19	NA	TGTGCCAGTACCCTGGGGGCGGGAGCGAACACCGGGGAGCTGTTTTTT	CASTLGAGANTGELFF
NA	TRBJ1-1	17	TRBV11-2	NA	TGTGCCAGCAGCCAAAGAAAGGGAACGGGGATGAACACTGAAGCTTTCTTT	CASSQRKGTGMNTEAFF
NA	TRBJ2-3	16	TRBV5-1	TRBD1	TGCGCCAGCAGCTGGGGGACAGGGGGACAGACAGATACGCAGTATTTT	CASSWGTGGQTDTQYF
many	TRBJ2-7	14	TRBV7-2	NA	TGTGCCAGCAGCTTAGATTGGGGAAACTACGAGCAGTACTTC	CASSLDWGNYEQYF
NA	TRBJ1-5	15	TRBV28	TRBD1	TGTGCCAGCAGTCGACGGACAGGGCGGGATCAGCCCCAGCATTTT	CASSRRTGRDQPQHF
NA	TRBJ2-7	15	TRBV7-6	NA	TGTGCCAGCAGCTTTGGTTCCGCAGGGGTTTACGAGCAGTACTTC	CASSFGSAGVYEQYF
many	TRBJ2-1	14	TRBV2	NA	TGTGCCAGCAGACCGGGACGGCAAGAGGATGAGCAGTTCTTC	CASRPGRQEDEQFF
NA	TRBJ2-3	16	TRBV9	TRBD2	TGTGCCAGCACCCCGAGACTAGCCCTGAGCACAGATACGCAGTATTTT	CASTPRLALSTDTQYF
NA	TRBJ2-7	14	TRBV5-4	TRBD2	TGTGCCAGCAGCTTGGGACTAGCGGGAGGGGAGCAGTACTTC	CASSLGLAGGEQYF
NA	TRBJ1-1	16	TRBV5-1	NA	TGCGCCAGCAGCTTGGCCGAGGTTCGCGTGAACACTGAAGCTTTCTTT	CASSLAEVRVNTEAFF
NA	TRBJ2-1	15	TRBV7-2	NA	TGTGCCAGCAGCCCTACTAGTGACTCCTACAATGAGCAGTTCTTC	CASSPTSDSYNEQFF
NA	TRBJ1-1	13	TRBV14	NA	TGTGCCAGCAGCCCCAACCGCGTTGGGGAAGCTTTCTTT	CASSPNRVGEAFF
NA	TRBJ2-1	18	TRBV11-3	NA	TGTGCCAGCAGCCCAGGGAAGGTGGCTAGTTCCCGTTTCGAGGAGCAGTTCTTC	CASSPGKVASSRFEEQFF